This TCR beta chain was retrieved from a study of early T cells in non-severe SARS-CoV-2 infection. Points from the study as a whole: The matching step, a VDJdb search, favored anti-spike CD8 responses and missed private and CD4 specificities.

Germline V gives CDR1 SNHLY, CDR2 FYNNEI. Trimming left V 4 bases short and J 0 bases short, with 9 bases between. This CDR3 has 15 amino acids. Unique molecular identifiers were affixed to single, distinct cDNA molecules. Each CDR3 protein gets one entry after TCRdb re-called the 5' RACE reads with MiXCR. The sample records approximately 49,000 distinct CDR3 sequences, around 11% being singletons. This clonotype was seen a few times. The antigen remains undetermined. The sequence was obtained from an adult who was a healthcare worker with PCR-confirmed SARS-CoV-2 infection or an uninfected control (not recorded which). This chain links TRBV2 with TRBJ1-4, with D maybe TRBD1 (6 bases). Material for sequencing was whole blood. The CDR3 loop reads CASSADRTTNEKLFF. In DNA, the CDR3 is TGTGCCAGCAGTGCCGACAGGACAACTAATGAAAAACTGTTTTTT.